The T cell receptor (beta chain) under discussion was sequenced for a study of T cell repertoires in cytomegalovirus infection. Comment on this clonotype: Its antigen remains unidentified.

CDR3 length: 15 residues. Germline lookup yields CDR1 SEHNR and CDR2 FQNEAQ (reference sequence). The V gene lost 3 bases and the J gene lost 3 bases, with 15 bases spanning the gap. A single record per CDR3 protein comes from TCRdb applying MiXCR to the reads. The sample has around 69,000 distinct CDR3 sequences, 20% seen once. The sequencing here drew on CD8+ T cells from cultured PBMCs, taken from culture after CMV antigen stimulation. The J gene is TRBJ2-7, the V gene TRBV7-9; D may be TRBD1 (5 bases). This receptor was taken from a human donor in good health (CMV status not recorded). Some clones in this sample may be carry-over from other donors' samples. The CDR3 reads CASSLDNRLFYEQYF. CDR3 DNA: TGTGCCAGCAGCTTGGACAATAGGCTCTTCTACGAGCAGTACTTC.